This TCR beta chain derives from a study of blood T cell repertoires in COVID-19. The overall study: Samples taken during acute and convalescent COVID-19 were collected in the United States, Italy and Spain. PBMCs, B-cell-depleted T cells, or T cells provided the cDNA or gDNA that made up the material.

The length of the CDR3 is 13 residues. Original processing notes: Amplification of reference gene primers provided the estimated nucleated cell counts. Assay: immunoSEQ multiplex PCR; the TCRdb copy retains only in-frame clones and omits some. D and trimming were read from the DNA, whereas the V and J calls and clone size are those reported in that table. The data show fewer than 350,000 clones, approximately 91% seen once. The J gene is TRBJ2-1, the V gene TRBV21-1; the D segment call TRBD1 is taken from the table without a DNA check. TRBV21-1 has pseudogene status. The sequenced material came from peripheral blood. This clonotype was obtained from a man aged 18-30 years with active or convalescent COVID-19. CDR3 nucleotide sequence: TGTGCCAGCAGCAAAGTGGACACCGGGTTGTGGTTCTTC. As protein: CASSKVDTGLWFF.